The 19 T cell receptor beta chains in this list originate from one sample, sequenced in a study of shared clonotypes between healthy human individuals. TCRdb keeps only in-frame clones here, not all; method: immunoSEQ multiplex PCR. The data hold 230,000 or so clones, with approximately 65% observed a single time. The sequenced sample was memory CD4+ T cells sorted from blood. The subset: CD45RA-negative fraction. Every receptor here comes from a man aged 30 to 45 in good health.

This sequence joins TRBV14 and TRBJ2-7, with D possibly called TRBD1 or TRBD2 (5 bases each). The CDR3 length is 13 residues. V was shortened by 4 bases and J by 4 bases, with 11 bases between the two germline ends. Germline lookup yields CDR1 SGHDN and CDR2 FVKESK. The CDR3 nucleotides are TGTGCCAGCAGCCTAAGAGGGGCGTACGAGCAGTACTTC. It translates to CASSLRGAYEQYF.

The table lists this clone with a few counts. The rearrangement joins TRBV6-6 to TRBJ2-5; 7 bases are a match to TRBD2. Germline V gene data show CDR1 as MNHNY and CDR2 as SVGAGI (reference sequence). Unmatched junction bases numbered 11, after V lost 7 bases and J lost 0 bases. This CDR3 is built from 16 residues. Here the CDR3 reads CASKLRVGGYQETQYF. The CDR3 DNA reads TGTGCCAGCAAACTAAGGGTGGGGGGGTACCAAGAGACCCAGTACTTC.

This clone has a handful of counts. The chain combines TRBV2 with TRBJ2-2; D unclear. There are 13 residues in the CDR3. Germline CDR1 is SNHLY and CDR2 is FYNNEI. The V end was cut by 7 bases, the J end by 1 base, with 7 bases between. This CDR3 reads CASNSGNTGELFF. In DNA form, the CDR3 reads TGTGCCAGCAACTCGGGGAACACCGGGGAGCTGTTTTTT.

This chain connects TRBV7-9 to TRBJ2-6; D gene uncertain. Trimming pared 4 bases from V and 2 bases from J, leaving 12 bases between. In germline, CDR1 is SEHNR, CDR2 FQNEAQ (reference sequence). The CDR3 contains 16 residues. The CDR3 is CASSSLLRAGANVLTF. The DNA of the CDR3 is TGTGCCAGCAGCTCTTTATTAAGGGCTGGGGCCAACGTCCTGACTTTC.

As DNA, the CDR3 is TGCGCCAGCAGTGAGGGGTTTCAGGACTACGAGCAGTACTTC. This sequence encodes CASSEGFQDYEQYF. V is TRBV10-1 and J is TRBJ2-7, with D hard to call. Germline V gives CDR1 WNHNN, CDR2 SYGVQD (reference sequence). The CDR3 is 14 amino acids. Trimming pared 2 bases from V and 3 bases from J, leaving 11 bases between.

CDR3 protein: CASSERTGGYSSYNEQFF. For the CDR3, the DNA is TGTGCCAGCAGTGAACGCACAGGGGGCTACAGCTCCTACAATGAGCAGTTCTTC. V and J are TRBV2 and TRBJ2-1; 9 bases are shared with TRBD1. Germline CDR1 and CDR2: SNHLY and FYNNEI. There are 18 residues in the CDR3. Unmatched junction bases numbered 8, after V lost 2 bases and J lost 0 bases.

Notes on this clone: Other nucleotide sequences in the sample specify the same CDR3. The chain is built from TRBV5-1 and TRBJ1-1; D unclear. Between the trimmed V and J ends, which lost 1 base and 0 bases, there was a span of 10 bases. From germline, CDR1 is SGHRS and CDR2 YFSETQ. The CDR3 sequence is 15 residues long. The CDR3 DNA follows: TGCGCCAGCAGCTTGCTCGGCGAGTTGAACACTGAAGCTTTCTTT. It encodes CASSLLGELNTEAFF. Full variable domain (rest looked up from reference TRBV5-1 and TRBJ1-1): KAGVTQTPRYLIKTRGQQVTLSCSPISGHRSVSWYQQTPGQGLQFLFEYFSETQRNKGNFPGRFSGRQFSNSRSEMNVSTLELGDSALYLCASSLLGELNTEAFFGQGTRLTVV.

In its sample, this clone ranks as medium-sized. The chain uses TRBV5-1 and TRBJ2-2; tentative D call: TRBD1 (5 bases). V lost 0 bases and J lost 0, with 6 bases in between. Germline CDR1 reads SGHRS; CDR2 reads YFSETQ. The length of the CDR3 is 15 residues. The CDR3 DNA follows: TGCGCCAGCAGCTTGGGGACAACGAACACCGGGGAGCTGTTTTTT. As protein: CASSLGTTNTGELFF.

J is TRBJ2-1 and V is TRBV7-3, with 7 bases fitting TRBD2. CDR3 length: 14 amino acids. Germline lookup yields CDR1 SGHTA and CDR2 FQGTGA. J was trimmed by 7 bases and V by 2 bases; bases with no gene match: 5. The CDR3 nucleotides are TGTGCCAGCAGCTTAGCGGCGGGAGCTAATGAGCAGTTCTTC. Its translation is CASSLAAGANEQFF.

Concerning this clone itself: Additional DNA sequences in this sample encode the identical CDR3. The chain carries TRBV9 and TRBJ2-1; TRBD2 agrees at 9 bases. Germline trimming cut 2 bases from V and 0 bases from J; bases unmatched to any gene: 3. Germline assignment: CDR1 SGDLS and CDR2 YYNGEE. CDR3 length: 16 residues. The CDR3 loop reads CASSVRSGSSYNEQFF. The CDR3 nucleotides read TGTGCCAGCAGCGTCCGTAGCGGGAGCTCCTACAATGAGCAGTTCTTC. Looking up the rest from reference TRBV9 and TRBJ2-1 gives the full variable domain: DSGVTQTPKHLITATGQRVTLRCSPRSGDLSVYWYQQSLDQGLQFLIQYYNGEERAKGNILERFSAQQFPDLHSELNLSSLELGDSALYFCASSVRSGSSYNEQFFGPGTRLTVL.

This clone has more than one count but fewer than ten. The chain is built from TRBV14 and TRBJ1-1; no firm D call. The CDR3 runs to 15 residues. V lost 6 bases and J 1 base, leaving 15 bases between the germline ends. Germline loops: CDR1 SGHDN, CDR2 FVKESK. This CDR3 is CASRLMGSPNTEAFF. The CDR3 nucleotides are TGTGCCAGCAGGCTAATGGGTTCCCCGAACACTGAAGCTTTCTTT.

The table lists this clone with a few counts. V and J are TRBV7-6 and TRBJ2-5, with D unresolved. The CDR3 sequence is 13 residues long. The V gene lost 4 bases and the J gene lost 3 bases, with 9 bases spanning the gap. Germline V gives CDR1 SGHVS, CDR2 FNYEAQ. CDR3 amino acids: CASSWRREETQYF. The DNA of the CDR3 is TGTGCCAGCAGCTGGCGTCGGGAAGAGACCCAGTACTTC. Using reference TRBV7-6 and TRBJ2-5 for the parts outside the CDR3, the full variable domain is GAGVSQSPRYKVTKRGQDVALRCDPISGHVSLYWYRQALGQGPEFLTYFNYEAQQDKSGLPNDRFSAERPEGSISTLTIQRTEQRDSAMYRCASSWRREETQYFGPGTRLLVL.

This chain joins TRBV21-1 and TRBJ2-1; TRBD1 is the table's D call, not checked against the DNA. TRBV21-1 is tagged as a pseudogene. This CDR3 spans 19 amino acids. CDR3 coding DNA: TGTGCCAGCAGCAATTTGATCCCTTCTCACGAGGGGGCCTACAATGAGCAGTTCTTC. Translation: CASSNLIPSHEGAYNEQFF.

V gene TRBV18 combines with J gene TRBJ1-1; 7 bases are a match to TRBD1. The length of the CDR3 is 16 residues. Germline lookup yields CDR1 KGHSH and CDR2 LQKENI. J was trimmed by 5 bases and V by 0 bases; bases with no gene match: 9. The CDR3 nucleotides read TGTGCCAGCTCACCACCCACAGGGGCCTCGTGGACTGAAGCTTTCTTT. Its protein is CASSPPTGASWTEAFF.

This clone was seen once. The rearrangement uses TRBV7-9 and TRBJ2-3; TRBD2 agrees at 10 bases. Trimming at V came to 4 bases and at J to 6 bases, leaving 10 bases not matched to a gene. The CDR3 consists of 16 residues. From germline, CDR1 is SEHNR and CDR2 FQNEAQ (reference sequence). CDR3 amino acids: CASSSPAGGPSDTQYF. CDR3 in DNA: TGTGCCAGCAGCTCGCCAGCGGGAGGGCCGAGCGATACGCAGTATTTT.

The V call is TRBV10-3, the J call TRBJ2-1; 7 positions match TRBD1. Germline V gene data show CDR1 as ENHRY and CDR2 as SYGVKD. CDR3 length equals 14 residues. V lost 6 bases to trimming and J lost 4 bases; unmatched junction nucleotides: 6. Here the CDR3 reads CAIRGTERYNEQFF. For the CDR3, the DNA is TGTGCCATCAGGGGGACAGAGAGGTACAATGAGCAGTTCTTC.

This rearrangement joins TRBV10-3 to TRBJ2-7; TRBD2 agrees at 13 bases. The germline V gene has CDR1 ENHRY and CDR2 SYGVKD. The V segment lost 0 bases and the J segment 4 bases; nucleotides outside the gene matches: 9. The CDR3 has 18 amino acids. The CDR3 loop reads CAISESTRTSGSRYEQYF. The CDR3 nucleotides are TGTGCCATCAGTGAGTCGACTCGGACTAGCGGGAGCCGTTACGAGCAGTACTTC.

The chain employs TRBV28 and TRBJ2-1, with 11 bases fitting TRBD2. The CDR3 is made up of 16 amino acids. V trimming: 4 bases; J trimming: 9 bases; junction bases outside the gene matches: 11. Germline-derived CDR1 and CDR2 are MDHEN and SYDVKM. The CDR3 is CASSSIAGGEFGEQFF. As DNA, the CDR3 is TGTGCCAGCAGTTCCATAGCGGGAGGGGAGTTCGGTGAGCAGTTCTTC.

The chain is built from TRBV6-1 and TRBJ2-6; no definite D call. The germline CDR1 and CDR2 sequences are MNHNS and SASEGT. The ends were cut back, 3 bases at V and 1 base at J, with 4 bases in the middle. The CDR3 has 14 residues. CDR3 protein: CASSERSGANVLTF. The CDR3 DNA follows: TGTGCCAGCAGTGAGCGGTCTGGGGCCAACGTCCTGACTTTC.